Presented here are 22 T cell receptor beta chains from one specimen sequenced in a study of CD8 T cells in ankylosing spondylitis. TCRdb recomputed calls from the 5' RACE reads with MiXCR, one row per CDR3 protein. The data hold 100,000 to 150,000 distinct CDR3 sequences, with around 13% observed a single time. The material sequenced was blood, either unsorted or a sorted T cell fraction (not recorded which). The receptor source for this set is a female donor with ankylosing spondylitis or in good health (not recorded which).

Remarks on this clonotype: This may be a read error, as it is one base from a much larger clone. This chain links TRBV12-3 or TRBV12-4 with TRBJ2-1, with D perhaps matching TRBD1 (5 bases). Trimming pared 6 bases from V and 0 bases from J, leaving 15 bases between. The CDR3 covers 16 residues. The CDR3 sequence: CASSSRGHSSYNEQFF. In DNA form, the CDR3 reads TGTGCCAGCAGCTCCCGAGGACATAGCTCCTACAATGAGCAGTTCTTC.

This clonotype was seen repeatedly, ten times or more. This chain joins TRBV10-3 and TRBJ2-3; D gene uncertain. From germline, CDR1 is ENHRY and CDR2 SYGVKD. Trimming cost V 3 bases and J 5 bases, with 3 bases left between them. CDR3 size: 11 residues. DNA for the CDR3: TGTGCCATCAGTGATAGAGATACGCAGTATTTT. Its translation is CAISDRDTQYF.

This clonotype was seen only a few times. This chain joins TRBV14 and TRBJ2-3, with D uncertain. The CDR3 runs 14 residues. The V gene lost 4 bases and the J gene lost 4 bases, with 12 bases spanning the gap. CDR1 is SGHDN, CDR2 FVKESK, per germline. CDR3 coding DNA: TGTGCCAGCAGCCTGTTGGGGTTGGCAGATACGCAGTATTTT. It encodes CASSLLGLADTQYF.

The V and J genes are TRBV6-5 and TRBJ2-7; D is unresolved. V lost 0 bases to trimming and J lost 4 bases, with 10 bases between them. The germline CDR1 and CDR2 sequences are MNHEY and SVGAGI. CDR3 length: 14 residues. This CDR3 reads CASSYSGPKYEQYF. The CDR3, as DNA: TGTGCCAGCAGTTACTCAGGGCCCAAGTACGAGCAGTACTTC.

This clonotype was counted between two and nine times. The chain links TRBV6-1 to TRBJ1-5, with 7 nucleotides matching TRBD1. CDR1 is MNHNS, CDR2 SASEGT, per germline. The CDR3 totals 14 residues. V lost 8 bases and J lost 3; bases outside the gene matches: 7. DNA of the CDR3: TGTGCCAGCGGCGACAGGGCAAACAATCAGCCCCAGCATTTT. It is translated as CASGDRANNQPQHF.

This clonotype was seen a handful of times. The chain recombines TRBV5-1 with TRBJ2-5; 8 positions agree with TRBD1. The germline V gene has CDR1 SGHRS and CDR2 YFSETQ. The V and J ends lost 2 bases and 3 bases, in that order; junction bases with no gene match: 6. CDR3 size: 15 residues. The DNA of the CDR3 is TGCGCCAGCAGCTTCGGGACAGGATGGAAAGAGACCCAGTACTTC. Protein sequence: CASSFGTGWKETQYF.

The CDR3 protein is CASSLSGRAGADTQYF. The CDR3 region has the DNA TGTGCCAGCAGCCTTAGCGGGAGGGCGGGGGCAGATACGCAGTATTTT. This rearrangement joins TRBV11-3 to TRBJ2-3; 11 nucleotides match TRBD2. The length of the CDR3 is 16 residues. The junction had 8 bases not matched to a gene; V was cut back by 5 bases and J by 4 bases. Germline lookup yields CDR1 SGHNT and CDR2 YENEEA.

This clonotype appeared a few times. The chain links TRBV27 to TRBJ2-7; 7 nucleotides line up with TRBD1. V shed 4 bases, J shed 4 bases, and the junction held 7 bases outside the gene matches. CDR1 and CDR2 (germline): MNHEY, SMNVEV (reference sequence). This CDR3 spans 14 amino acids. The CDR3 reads CASSSRDRTYEQYF. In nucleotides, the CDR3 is TGTGCCAGCAGTTCACGGGACAGAACATACGAGCAGTACTTC.

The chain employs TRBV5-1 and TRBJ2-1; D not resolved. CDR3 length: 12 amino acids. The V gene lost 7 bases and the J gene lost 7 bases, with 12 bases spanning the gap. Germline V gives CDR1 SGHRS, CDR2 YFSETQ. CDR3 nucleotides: TGCGCCAGCGGGTCACCTGGGAATGAGCAGTTCTTC. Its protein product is CASGSPGNEQFF. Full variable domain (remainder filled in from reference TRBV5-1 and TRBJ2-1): KAGVTQTPRYLIKTRGQQVTLSCSPISGHRSVSWYQQTPGQGLQFLFEYFSETQRNKGNFPGRFSGRQFSNSRSEMNVSTLELGDSALYLCASGSPGNEQFFGPGTRLTVL.

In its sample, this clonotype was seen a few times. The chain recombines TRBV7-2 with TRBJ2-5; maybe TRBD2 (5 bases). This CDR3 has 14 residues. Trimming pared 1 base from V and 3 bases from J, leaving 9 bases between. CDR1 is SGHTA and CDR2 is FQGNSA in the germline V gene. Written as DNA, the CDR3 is TGTGCCAGCAGCTTAGTTTCTAGCAAAGAGACCCAGTACTTC. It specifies CASSLVSSKETQYF.

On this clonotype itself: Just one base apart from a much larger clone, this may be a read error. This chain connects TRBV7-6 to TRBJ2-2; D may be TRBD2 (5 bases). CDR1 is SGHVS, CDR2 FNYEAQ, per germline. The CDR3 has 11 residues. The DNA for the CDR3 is TGTGCCAGCAGCTTATACGGGGAGCCGTTTTTT. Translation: CASSLYGEPFF.

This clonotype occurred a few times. CDR3: CASSPGNLAPYNEQFF. The CDR3 region has the DNA TGTGCCAGCTCACCAGGGAACCTAGCGCCATACAATGAGCAGTTCTTC. V is TRBV18 and J is TRBJ2-1; the D gene is possibly TRBD2 (6 bases). The CDR3 is 16 residues long. Germline V gives CDR1 KGHSH, CDR2 LQKENI. Trimming pared 2 bases from V and 4 bases from J, leaving 15 bases between.

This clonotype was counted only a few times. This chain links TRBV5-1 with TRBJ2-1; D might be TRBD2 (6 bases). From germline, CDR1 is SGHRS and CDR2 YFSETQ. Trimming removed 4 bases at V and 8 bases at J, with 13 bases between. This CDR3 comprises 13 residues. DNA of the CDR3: TGCGCCAGCAGCGCCGGGACTTTCGATGAGCAGTTCTTC. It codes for CASSAGTFDEQFF. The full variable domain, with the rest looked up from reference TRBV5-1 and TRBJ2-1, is KAGVTQTPRYLIKTRGQQVTLSCSPISGHRSVSWYQQTPGQGLQFLFEYFSETQRNKGNFPGRFSGRQFSNSRSEMNVSTLELGDSALYLCASSAGTFDEQFFGPGTRLTVL.

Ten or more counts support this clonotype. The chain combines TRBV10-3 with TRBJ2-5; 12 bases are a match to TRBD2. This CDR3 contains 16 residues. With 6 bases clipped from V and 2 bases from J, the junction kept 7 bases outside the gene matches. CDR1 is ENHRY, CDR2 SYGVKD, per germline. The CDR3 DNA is TGTGCCATCAGGGGGGGGACTAGCGGGTTACAAGAGACCCAGTACTTC. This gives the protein CAIRGGTSGLQETQYF.

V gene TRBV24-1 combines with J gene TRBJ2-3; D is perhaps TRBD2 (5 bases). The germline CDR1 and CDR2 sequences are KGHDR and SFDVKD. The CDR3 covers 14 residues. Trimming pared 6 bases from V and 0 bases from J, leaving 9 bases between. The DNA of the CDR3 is TGTGCCACCAGTAGCGGAATAAGCACAGATACGCAGTATTTT. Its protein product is CATSSGISTDTQYF.

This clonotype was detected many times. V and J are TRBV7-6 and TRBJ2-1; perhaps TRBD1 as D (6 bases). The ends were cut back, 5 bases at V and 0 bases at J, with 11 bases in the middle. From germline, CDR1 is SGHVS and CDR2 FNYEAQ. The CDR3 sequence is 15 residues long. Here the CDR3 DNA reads TGTGCCAGCAGCCTGGGACACCTCTCCTACAATGAGCAGTTCTTC. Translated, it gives CASSLGHLSYNEQFF.

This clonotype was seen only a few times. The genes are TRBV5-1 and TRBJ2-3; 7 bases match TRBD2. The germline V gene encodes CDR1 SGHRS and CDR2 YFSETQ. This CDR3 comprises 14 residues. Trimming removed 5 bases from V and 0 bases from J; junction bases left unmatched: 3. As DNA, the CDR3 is TGCGCCAGCAGTAGCGGGCCCAGCACAGATACGCAGTATTTT. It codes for CASSSGPSTDTQYF.

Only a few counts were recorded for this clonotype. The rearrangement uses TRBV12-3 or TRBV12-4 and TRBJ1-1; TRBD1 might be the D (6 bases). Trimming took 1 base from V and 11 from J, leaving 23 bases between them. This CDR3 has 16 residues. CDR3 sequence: CASSLVGAGGDTKAFF. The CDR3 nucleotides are TGTGCCAGCAGTTTAGTCGGGGCCGGCGGGGACACTAAGGCTTTCTTT.

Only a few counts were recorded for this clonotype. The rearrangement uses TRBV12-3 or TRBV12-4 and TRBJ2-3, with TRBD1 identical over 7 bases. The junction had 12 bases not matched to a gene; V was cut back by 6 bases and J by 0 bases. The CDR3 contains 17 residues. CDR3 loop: CASSSSQGTVSTDTQYF. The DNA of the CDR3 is TGTGCCAGCAGCTCTTCTCAAGGGACAGTTAGCACAGATACGCAGTATTTT.

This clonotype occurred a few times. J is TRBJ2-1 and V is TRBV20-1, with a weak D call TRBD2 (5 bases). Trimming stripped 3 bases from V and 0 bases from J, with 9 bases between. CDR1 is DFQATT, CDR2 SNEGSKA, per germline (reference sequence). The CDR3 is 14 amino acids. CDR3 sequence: CSASRGPSYNEQFF. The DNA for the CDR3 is TGCAGTGCTAGTCGGGGTCCCTCCTACAATGAGCAGTTCTTC.

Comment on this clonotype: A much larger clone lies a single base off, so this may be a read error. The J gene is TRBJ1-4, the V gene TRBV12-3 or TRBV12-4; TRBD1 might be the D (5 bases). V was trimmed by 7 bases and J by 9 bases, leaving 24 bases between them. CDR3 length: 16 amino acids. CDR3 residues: CASTREMSRGNKKLFF. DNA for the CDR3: TGTGCCAGCACCAGGGAGATGTCCAGAGGAAATAAAAAACTGTTTTTT.

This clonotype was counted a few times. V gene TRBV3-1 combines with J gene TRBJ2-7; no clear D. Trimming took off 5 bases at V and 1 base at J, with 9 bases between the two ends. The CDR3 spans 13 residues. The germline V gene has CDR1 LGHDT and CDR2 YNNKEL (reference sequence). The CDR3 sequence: CASSFLGSYEQYF. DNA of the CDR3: TGTGCCAGCAGCTTTCTGGGGTCCTACGAGCAGTACTTC.